The 26 T cell receptor beta chains below come from one sample, sequenced in a study of cytomegalovirus exposure and HLA in healthy donors. Primers: 60 Vbeta forward and 13 Jbeta reverse. TCRdb's table, derived via immunoSEQ multiplex PCR, lists solely in-frame clones and lacks some. The sample records under 200,000 clones, about 79% being singletons. The sequenced sample consisted of PBMCs. Receptors originate from a female donor in good health and CMV-seronegative.

The rearrangement links TRBV27 to TRBJ2-2; D gene unclear. The CDR3 extends over 13 amino acids. Germline CDR1 reads MNHEY; CDR2 reads SMNVEV (reference sequence). V was cut by 7 bases and J by 1 base, with 7 bases left in between. CDR3 sequence reads: CASTSGNTGELFF. The CDR3 DNA is TGTGCCAGCACTTCGGGGAACACCGGGGAGCTGTTTTTT.

The chain is built from TRBV15 and TRBJ1-6; possibly TRBD1 for D (5 bases). The CDR3 has 18 residues. Germline V CDR1 and CDR2: LNHNV, YYDKDF (reference sequence). Trimming removed 0 bases from V and 10 bases from J, with 22 bases in between. This chain's CDR3 is CATSRDPPGWRVISPLHF. The DNA for the CDR3 is TGTGCCACCAGCAGAGATCCCCCAGGGTGGAGGGTGATATCACCCCTCCACTTT. The full variable domain, in which reference TRBV15 and TRBJ1-6 provide the parts outside the CDR3, is DAMVIQNPRYQVTQFGKPVTLSCSQTLNHNVMYWYQQKSSQAPKLLFHYYDKDFNNEADTPDNFQSRRPNTSFCFLDIRSPGLGDTAMYLCATSRDPPGWRVISPLHFGNGTRLTVT.

The chain combines TRBV5-4 with TRBJ2-5; the D is unclear. The CDR3 is 15 residues long. Germline V gene sequence: CDR1 SGHNT, CDR2 YYREEE (reference sequence). Trimming removed 1 base at V and 0 bases at J, with 10 bases between. This chain's CDR3 is CASSLRVRDQETQYF. Here the CDR3 DNA reads TGTGCCAGCAGCTTGCGGGTTCGGGACCAAGAGACCCAGTACTTC.

Concerning this clone itself: Relative to the germline gene, one junction end is altered; a read error may explain this. This chain joins TRBV7-7 and TRBJ2-5; TRBD1 is a possible D gene (5 bases). Germline CDR1 reads SSHAT; CDR2 reads FNYEAQ (reference sequence). There are 15 residues in the CDR3. CDR3 residues: CASSLGKGQGETQYF. CDR3 sequence (DNA): TGTGCTAGCAGCTTAGGGAAGGGGCAAGGAGAGACCCAGTACTTC.

The chain carries TRBV15 and TRBJ2-7; D possibly corresponds to TRBD1 (6 bases). Germline V gene lookup returns CDR1 LNHNV and CDR2 YYDKDF (reference sequence). V was trimmed by 0 bases and J by 2 bases, leaving 11 bases between them. This CDR3 has 15 residues. The CDR3 sequence is CATSRDPGATYEQYF. In DNA form, the CDR3 reads TGTGCCACCAGCAGAGATCCAGGGGCGACCTACGAGCAGTACTTC.

This chain uses TRBV4-1 with TRBJ1-2; 12 bases map to TRBD1. The germline CDR1 and CDR2 sequences are MGHRA and YSYEKL. This CDR3 spans 14 amino acids. Losses at the gene ends were 2 bases for V and 8 bases for J; bases not matched to a gene: 3. The CDR3: CASSQPGQGAGYTF. The CDR3 DNA is TGCGCCAGCAGCCAACCGGGACAGGGGGCAGGCTACACCTTC.

This clone was picked up a small number of times. The chain recombines TRBV28 with TRBJ1-1; the D is unclear. The CDR3 is 13 amino acids. In germline, CDR1 is MDHEN, CDR2 SYDVKM. The ends were cut back, 5 bases at V and 5 bases at J, with 12 bases in the middle. As DNA, the CDR3 is TGTGCCAGCAGTCCGAACAGAAGAACTGAAGCTTTCTTT. This translates into CASSPNRRTEAFF.

The chain carries TRBV6-5 and TRBJ2-7; 12 bases align to TRBD1. The length of the CDR3 is 15 residues. V dropped 10 bases and J dropped 7; count of bases not matched to a gene: 14. Germline CDR1 and CDR2: MNHEY and SVGAGI. CDR3 coding DNA: TGTGCCACGGGCTTTCCGGGACAGGGGGCGAGGGAGCAGTACTTC. Translation gives CATGFPGQGAREQYF.

The chain carries TRBV14 and TRBJ1-3, with 8 bases that match TRBD1. The CDR3 consists of 18 residues. The germline V gene has CDR1 SGHDN and CDR2 FVKESK. The ends lost 3 bases at V and 1 base at J; junction bases unmatched: 11. In DNA form, the CDR3 reads TGTGCCAGCAGCCACAGTCCCGGGACAGGTACTTCTGGAAACACCATATATTTT. Translating it yields CASSHSPGTGTSGNTIYF.

The chain carries TRBV10-3 and TRBJ1-1; possibly TRBD1 for D (6 bases). Trimming removed 6 bases from V and 4 bases from J, with 12 bases in between. The CDR3 covers 13 residues. Germline V gives CDR1 ENHRY, CDR2 SYGVKD. DNA of the CDR3: TGTGCCATCAGCCCACAGGGAACCACTGAAGCTTTCTTT. Translation: CAISPQGTTEAFF.

The chain couples TRBV27 to TRBJ2-7; a weak D match, TRBD1 (6 bases). Trimming removed 3 bases at V and 4 bases at J, with 10 bases between. Germline CDR1 is MNHEY and CDR2 is SMNVEV (reference sequence). This CDR3 comprises 13 residues. The CDR3 bases are TGTGCCAGCAGTTTCGCCGGACAGTACGAGCAGTACTTC. Residues: CASSFAGQYEQYF.

The chain links TRBV28 to TRBJ1-2; TRBD1 aligns across 9 bases. Losses at the gene ends were 6 bases for V and 3 bases for J; bases not matched to a gene: 2. The CDR3 contains 13 residues. Germline V gene data show CDR1 as MDHEN and CDR2 as SYDVKM. CDR3 sequence reads: CASRGQGDYGYTF. The CDR3 coding sequence is TGTGCCAGCAGGGGACAGGGCGACTATGGCTACACCTTC.

CDR3 in amino acids: CASSLNRGYEQYF. The DNA of the CDR3 is TGTGCCAGCAGCTTAAACAGGGGCTACGAGCAGTACTTC. This chain uses TRBV7-3 with TRBJ2-7; 7 bases line up with TRBD1. The CDR3 length is 13 residues. Per germline, CDR1 SGHTA and CDR2 FQGTGA. With 1 base clipped from V and 3 bases from J, the junction kept 0 bases outside the gene matches.

In its sample, this clone was seen once. This rearrangement joins TRBV28 to TRBJ1-1; 8 bases map to TRBD1. The J segment lost 2 bases and the V segment lost 8 bases, leaving 7 bases of the junction unmatched. CDR1 and CDR2 from the germline V gene are MDHEN and SYDVKM. The CDR3 contains 14 residues. The CDR3 coding sequence is TGTGCCAGCCGCTCGGGACAGGCAAACACTGAAGCTTTCTTT. Translation gives CASRSGQANTEAFF.

This clone was seen just once. The V gene is TRBV2, the J gene TRBJ2-7; no reliable D call. Germline CDR1 and CDR2: SNHLY and FYNNEI. The ends were cut back, 8 bases at V and 7 bases at J, with 15 bases in the middle. The CDR3 length is 12 residues. This chain's CDR3 is CASGLVTPEQYF. The CDR3 DNA reads as TGTGCCAGCGGTCTGGTGACTCCAGAGCAGTACTTC.

This clone has more than one count but fewer than ten. The chain couples TRBV28 to TRBJ1-2, with 8 bases identical to TRBD1. The CDR3 totals 14 residues. In germline, CDR1 is MDHEN, CDR2 SYDVKM. The J segment lost 8 bases and the V segment lost 5 bases, leaving 10 bases of the junction unmatched. Written as DNA, the CDR3 is TGTGCCAGCAGTCAACTCGGACAGGGTGGGGGCTACACCTTC. As protein: CASSQLGQGGGYTF.

The chain uses TRBV19 and TRBJ1-1; D is ambiguous. The germline CDR1 and CDR2 sequences are LNHDA and SQIVND (reference sequence). V was clipped by 3 bases and J by 0 bases, with 5 bases between them. The CDR3 consists of 13 residues. The CDR3 DNA sequence: TGTGCCAGTAGTATCTCTATGAACACTGAAGCTTTCTTT. Protein: CASSISMNTEAFF.

This clone was observed a handful of times. This chain uses TRBV6-1 with TRBJ1-6; TRBD1 aligns across 12 bases. The CDR3 length is 15 residues. Germline V gene data show CDR1 as MNHNS and CDR2 as SASEGT. Trimming at V came to 4 bases and at J to 7 bases, leaving 2 bases not matched to a gene. This CDR3 reads CASSGGQGANSPLHF. The DNA of the CDR3 is TGTGCCAGCAGTGGGGGACAGGGGGCCAATTCACCCCTCCACTTT.

The V call is TRBV5-4, the J call TRBJ2-5; 9 bases agree with TRBD1. V was clipped by 3 bases and J by 4 bases; unmatched bases: 10. Germline CDR1 is SGHNT and CDR2 is YYREEE (reference sequence). The CDR3 spans 16 residues. The DNA of the CDR3 is TGTGCCAGCAGCTATTCGGACAGGGGTGGGGGAGAGACCCAGTACTTC. As protein: CASSYSDRGGGETQYF. Filled out from reference TRBV5-4 and TRBJ2-5, the complete variable domain reads ETGVTQSPTHLIKTRGQQVTLRCSSQSGHNTVSWYQQALGQGPQFIFQYYREEENGRGNFPPRFSGLQFPNYSSELNVNALELDDSALYLCASSYSDRGGGETQYFGPGTRLLVL.

J is TRBJ1-5 and V is TRBV28; perhaps TRBD1 as D (6 bases). Trimming took off 7 bases at V and 6 bases at J, with 19 bases between the two ends. Germline CDR1 is MDHEN and CDR2 is SYDVKM. The CDR3 loop spans 15 amino acids. The CDR3: CASTPGGALGQPQHF. DNA for the CDR3: TGTGCCAGCACCCCGGGGGGGGCATTGGGTCAGCCCCAGCATTTT.

The rearrangement joins TRBV30 to TRBJ2-5; D may be TRBD1 (6 bases). The J call may be in error: the DNA end matches TRBJ2-7 better. This CDR3 contains 10 residues. Germline V gene sequence: CDR1 GTSNPN, CDR2 SVGIG (reference sequence). In nucleotides, the CDR3 is TGTGCCTGGCAGGGGACCGAGCAGTACTTC. Translating it yields CAWQGTEQYF.

This chain's CDR3 is CASSVTGEDYNEQFF. CDR3 sequence (DNA): TGTGCCAGCAGCGTGACAGGGGAAGATTACAATGAGCAGTTCTTC. The V call is TRBV9, the J call TRBJ2-1; 8 bases line up with TRBD1. There are 15 residues in the CDR3. Germline lookup yields CDR1 SGDLS and CDR2 YYNGEE. V gave up 2 bases and J gave up 4 bases; unmatched junction bases: 5.

This clone was counted only a few times. The rearrangement uses TRBV2 and TRBJ1-1, with 8 bases identical to TRBD1. Germline loops: CDR1 SNHLY, CDR2 FYNNEI. Germline trimming cut 7 bases from V and 0 bases from J; bases unmatched to any gene: 7. The CDR3 is 15 amino acids. CDR3 in DNA: TGTGCCAGCAACGGGGACAGGCGAATGAACACTGAAGCTTTCTTT. Translating gives CASNGDRRMNTEAFF.

This chain connects TRBV4-2 to TRBJ2-1; 12 bases are a match to TRBD2. With V trimmed by 0 bases and J by 9 bases, 3 bases remained unmatched. Germline V CDR1 and CDR2: LGHNA, YNFKEQ. The CDR3 sequence is 15 residues long. The CDR3 loop reads CASSQDLAGGREQFF. CDR3 nucleotide sequence: TGTGCCAGCAGCCAAGACCTAGCGGGGGGGCGTGAGCAGTTCTTC.

The chain recombines TRBV19 with TRBJ2-7, with D uncertain. The V gene lost 0 bases and the J gene lost 3 bases, with 12 bases spanning the gap. The CDR3 consists of 15 residues. Germline assignment: CDR1 LNHDA and CDR2 SQIVND (reference sequence). The CDR3 here is CASSIDALPRYEQYF. In DNA, the CDR3 is TGTGCCAGTAGTATAGATGCGCTTCCCCGCTACGAGCAGTACTTC.

This clone was counted only a few times. The chain recombines TRBV6-5 with TRBJ2-3, with D perhaps matching TRBD1 (6 bases). V was pared by 6 bases and J by 2 bases, with 15 bases between. The CDR3 contains 15 residues. Germline CDR1 is MNHEY and CDR2 is SVGAGI. The CDR3 sequence is CASRSGTLITDTQYF. DNA for the CDR3: TGTGCCAGCAGATCCGGGACACTCATCACAGATACGCAGTATTTT.